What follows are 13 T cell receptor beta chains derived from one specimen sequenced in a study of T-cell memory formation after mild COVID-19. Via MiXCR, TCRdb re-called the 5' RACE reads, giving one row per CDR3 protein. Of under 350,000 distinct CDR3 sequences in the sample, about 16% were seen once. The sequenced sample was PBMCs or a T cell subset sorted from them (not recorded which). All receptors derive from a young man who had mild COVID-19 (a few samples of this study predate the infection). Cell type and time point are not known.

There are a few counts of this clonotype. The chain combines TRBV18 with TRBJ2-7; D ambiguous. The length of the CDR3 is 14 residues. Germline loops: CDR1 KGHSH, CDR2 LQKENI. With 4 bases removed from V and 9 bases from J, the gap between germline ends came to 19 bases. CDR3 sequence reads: CASSQEAIRARQYV. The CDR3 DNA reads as TGTGCCAGCTCACAGGAAGCTATTCGCGCGCGGCAGTACGTC.

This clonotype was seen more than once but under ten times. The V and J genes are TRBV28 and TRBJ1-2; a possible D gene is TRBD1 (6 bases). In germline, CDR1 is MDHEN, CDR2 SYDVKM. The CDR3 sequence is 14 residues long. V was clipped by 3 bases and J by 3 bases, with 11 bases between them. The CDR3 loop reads CASSFTDRDYGYTF. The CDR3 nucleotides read TGTGCCAGCAGTTTTACGGACAGAGACTATGGCTACACCTTC.

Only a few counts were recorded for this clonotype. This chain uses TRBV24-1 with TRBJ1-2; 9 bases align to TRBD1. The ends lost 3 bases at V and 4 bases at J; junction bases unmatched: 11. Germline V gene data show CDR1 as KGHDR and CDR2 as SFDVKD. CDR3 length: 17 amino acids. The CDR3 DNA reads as TGTGCCACCAGTGATCGATTCACAGGGGGCGACGTCTATGGCTACACCTTC. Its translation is CATSDRFTGGDVYGYTF.

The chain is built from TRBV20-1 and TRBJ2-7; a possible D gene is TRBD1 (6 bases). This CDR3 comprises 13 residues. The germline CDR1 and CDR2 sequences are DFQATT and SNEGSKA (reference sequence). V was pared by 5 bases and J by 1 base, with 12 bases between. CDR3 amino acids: CSAWDTSSYEQYV. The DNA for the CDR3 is TGCAGTGCTTGGGACACTTCGTCCTACGAGCAGTACGTC.

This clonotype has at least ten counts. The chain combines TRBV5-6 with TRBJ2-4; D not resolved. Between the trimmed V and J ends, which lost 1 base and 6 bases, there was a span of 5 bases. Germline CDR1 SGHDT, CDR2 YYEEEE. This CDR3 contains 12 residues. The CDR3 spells CASSLWGNIQYF. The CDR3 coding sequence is TGTGCCAGCAGCTTGTGGGGAAACATTCAGTACTTC.

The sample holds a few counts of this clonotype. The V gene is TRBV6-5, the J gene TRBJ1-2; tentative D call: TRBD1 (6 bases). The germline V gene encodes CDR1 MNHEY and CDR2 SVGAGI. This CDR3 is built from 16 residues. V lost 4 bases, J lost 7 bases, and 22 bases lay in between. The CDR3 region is CASSLTGQSKKGGYTF. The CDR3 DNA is TGTGCCAGCAGTTTGACCGGACAGTCCAAGAAGGGTGGCTACACCTTC.

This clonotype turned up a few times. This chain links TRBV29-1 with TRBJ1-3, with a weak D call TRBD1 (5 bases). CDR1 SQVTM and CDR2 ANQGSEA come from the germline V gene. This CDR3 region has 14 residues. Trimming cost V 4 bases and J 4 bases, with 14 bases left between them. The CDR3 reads CSVGRTLLGNTIYF. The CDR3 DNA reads TGCAGCGTTGGCCGGACACTTTTGGGAAACACCATATATTTT.

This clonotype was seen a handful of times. In DNA, the CDR3 is TGTGCCAGCAGCTTAAGGACAGGGCCGACTGAAGCTTTCTTT. Amino acids: CASSLRTGPTEAFF. The J gene is TRBJ1-1, the V gene TRBV7-2; 8 bases fit TRBD1. This CDR3 region has 14 residues. CDR1 and CDR2 from the germline V gene are SGHTA and FQGNSA. With V trimmed by 2 bases and J by 5 bases, 4 bases remained unmatched.

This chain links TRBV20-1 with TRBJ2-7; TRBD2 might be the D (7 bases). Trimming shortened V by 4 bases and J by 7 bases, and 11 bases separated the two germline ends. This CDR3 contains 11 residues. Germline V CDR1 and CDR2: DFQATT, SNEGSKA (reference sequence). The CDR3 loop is CSATRGGEQYF. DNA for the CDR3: TGCAGTGCTACGAGGGGGGGAGAGCAGTACTTC.

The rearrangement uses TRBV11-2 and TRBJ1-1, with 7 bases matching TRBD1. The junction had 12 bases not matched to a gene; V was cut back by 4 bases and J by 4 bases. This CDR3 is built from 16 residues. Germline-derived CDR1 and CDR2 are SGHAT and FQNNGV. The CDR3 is CASSSQGRALSTEAFF. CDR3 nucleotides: TGTGCCAGCAGCTCACAGGGGCGCGCACTGTCCACTGAAGCTTTCTTT.

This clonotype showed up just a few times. For the CDR3, the DNA is TGTGCCAGCAGTCGGGACAGGGGTAATGGCTACACCTTC. Protein: CASSRDRGNGYTF. The chain combines TRBV6-2 or TRBV6-3 with TRBJ1-2, with 10 bases lining up with TRBD1. The V segment lost 5 bases and the J segment 6 bases; nucleotides outside the gene matches: 3. The CDR3 is 13 residues long. Per germline, CDR1 MNHEY and CDR2 SVGEGT.

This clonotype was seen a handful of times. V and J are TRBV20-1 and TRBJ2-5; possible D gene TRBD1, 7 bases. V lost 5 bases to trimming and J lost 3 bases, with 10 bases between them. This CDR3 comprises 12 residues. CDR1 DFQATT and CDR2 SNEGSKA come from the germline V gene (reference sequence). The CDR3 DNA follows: TGCAGTGCTGGCGGGACAGAAGAGACCCAGTACTTC. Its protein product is CSAGGTEETQYF.

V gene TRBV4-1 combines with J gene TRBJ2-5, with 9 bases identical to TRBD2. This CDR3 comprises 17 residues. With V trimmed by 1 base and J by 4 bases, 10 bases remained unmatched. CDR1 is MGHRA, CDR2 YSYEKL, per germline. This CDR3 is CASSQGRAGGPGETQYF. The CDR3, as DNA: TGCGCCAGCAGCCAAGGCCGTGCGGGGGGGCCGGGAGAGACCCAGTACTTC.